This is a list of T cell receptor beta chains from one sample in a study of T cell responses to AZD1222 COVID-19 vaccine. The repertoire was sequenced with immunoSEQ multiplex PCR; TCRdb's copy has only in-frame clones and lacks some. Of over 150,000 clones listed, approximately 90% are singletons. Sequencing was performed on peripheral blood, taken 28 days after the second AZD1222 dose. The source is an adult who received the AZD1222 COVID-19 vaccine. The CDR3 runs from the conserved cysteine through the conserved F or W. The D gene is left open where the match is weak. Not every row has a clone size; where given, it reads once, few, many or a size class.

>TRBV19|.|TRBJ2-3|.
TGTGCCAGTAGTTCCGGGACACGCACTACGCAGTATTTT
CASSSGTRTTQYF
>TRBV2|.|TRBJ1-1|.
TGTGCCAGCAAAATAGGAGCAGCGAACACTGAAGCTTTCTTT
CASKIGAANTEAFF
>TRBV6-5|.|TRBJ1-6|.
TGTGCCAGCACCCAGGGTTTTCCTAATTCACCCCTCCACTTT
CASTQGFPNSPLHF
>TRBV18|.|TRBJ1-1|.
TGTGCCAGCTCACCACCAAAGGGGAGGAGAACTGAAGCTTTCTTT
CASSPPKGRRTEAFF
>TRBV13|TRBD1|TRBJ2-1|.
TGTGCCAGCAGCTTTGACAGGGGGGCCTCCTACAATGAGCAGTTCTTC
CASSFDRGASYNEQFF
>TRBV7-2|.|TRBJ1-5|.
TGTGCCAGCAGGACAGGAAGGAATCAGCCCCAGCATTTT
CASRTGRNQPQHF
>TRBV25-1|TRBD1|TRBJ1-6|.
TGTGCCAGCAGTTGGGACAGGGGGCGATCACCCCTCCACTTT
CASSWDRGRSPLHF
>TRBV12-3/TRBV12-4|.|TRBJ1-1|.
TGTGCCAGCAGTTTAGTGCGGCTGGAAGCTTTCTTT
CASSLVRLEAFF
>TRBV7-2|.|TRBJ1-2|once
TGTGCCAGCAGCTTAGAACTTTCGAGGGCGAACTATGGCTACACCTTC
CASSLELSRANYGYTF
>TRBV12-5|.|TRBJ2-7|.
TGTGCTAGTGGTTTAGGTCGGGCCCTCGGGGAGCAGTACTTC
CASGLGRALGEQYF